A selection of T cell receptor beta chains follows, all from one sample in a study of cytomegalovirus exposure and HLA in healthy donors. Here immunoSEQ multiplex PCR was the method, and the copy in TCRdb shows in-frame clones only, minus some. Of approximately 190,000 clones in the sample, roughly 80% were seen once. Specimen: PBMCs. Receptor source: a middle-aged man in good health and CMV-seropositive. CDR3s include the opening cysteine and the closing phenylalanine or tryptophan. D genes are given only for firm matches. Only part of the rows carry a size: once, few, many, or a class if the clone is expanded.

J	D	size	V	DNA	CDR3
TRBJ1-3	-	-	TRBV5-1	TGCGCCAGCAGCTTGGGATACAGGGCATCCGGAAACACCATATATTTT	CASSLGYRASGNTIYF
TRBJ1-1	-	few	TRBV6-6	TGTGCCAGCAGCTCCCCGGGTCCACCCACTGAAGCTTTCTTT	CASSSPGPPTEAFF
TRBJ2-3	-	-	TRBV18	TGTGCCAGCTCACCCGGCCCGGGGTACACAGATACGCAGTATTTT	CASSPGPGYTDTQYF
TRBJ2-3	-	-	TRBV12-5	TGTGCTAGTGGGTGGGGGCTTGATACGCAGTATTTT	CASGWGLDTQYF
TRBJ2-5	-	-	TRBV25-1	TGTGCCAGCAGCCCGACAACCGGCTCACAAGAGACCCAGTACTTC	CASSPTTGSQETQYF
TRBJ2-3	TRBD2	-	TRBV30	TGTGCCTGGAGTGAGACTAGCGGGGGGGCGGATACGCAGTATTTT	CAWSETSGGADTQYF
TRBJ2-4	TRBD2	-	TRBV19	TGTGCCAGTAGTCCTAGCGGGGGATTTAACATTCAGTACTTC	CASSPSGGFNIQYF
TRBJ2-7	TRBD2	-	TRBV6-5	TGTGCCAGCAAAACGGGGGGGCGTTTCTCCTACGAGCAGTACTTC	CASKTGGRFSYEQYF
TRBJ1-5	TRBD1	few	TRBV19	TGTGCCAGTAGTGGACAGGGTGGGGGAGGTCAGCCCCAGCATTTT	CASSGQGGGGQPQHF
TRBJ2-2	TRBD2	-	TRBV9	TGTGCCAGCAGCGTAGCTGGTAGCGGGGGCGGGGAGCTGTTTTTT	CASSVAGSGGGELFF